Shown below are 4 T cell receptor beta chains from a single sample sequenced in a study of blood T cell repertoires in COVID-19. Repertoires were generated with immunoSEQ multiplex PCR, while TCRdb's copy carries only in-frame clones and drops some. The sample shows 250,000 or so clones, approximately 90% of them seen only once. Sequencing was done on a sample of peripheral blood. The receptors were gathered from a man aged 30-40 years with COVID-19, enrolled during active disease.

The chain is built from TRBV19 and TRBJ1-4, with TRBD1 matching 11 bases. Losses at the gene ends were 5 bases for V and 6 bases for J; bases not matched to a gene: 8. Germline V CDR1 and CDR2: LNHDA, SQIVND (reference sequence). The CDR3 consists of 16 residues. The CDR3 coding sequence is TGTGCCAGTAGTCTTGGACAGGGGGCGATATATGAAAAACTGTTTTTT. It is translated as CASSLGQGAIYEKLFF.

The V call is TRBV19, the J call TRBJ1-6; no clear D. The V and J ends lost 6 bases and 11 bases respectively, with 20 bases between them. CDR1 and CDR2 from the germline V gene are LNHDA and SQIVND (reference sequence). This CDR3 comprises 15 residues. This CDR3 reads CASSSPTAIGTPLHF. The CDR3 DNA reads TGTGCCAGTAGCAGCCCTACAGCGATCGGGACACCCCTCCACTTT.

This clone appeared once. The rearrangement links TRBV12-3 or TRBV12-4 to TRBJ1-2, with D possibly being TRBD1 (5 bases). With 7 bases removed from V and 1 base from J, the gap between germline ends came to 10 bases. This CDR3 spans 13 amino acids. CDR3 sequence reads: CASTLGGNYGYTF. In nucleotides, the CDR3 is TGTGCCAGCACCTTGGGGGGTAACTATGGCTACACCTTC.

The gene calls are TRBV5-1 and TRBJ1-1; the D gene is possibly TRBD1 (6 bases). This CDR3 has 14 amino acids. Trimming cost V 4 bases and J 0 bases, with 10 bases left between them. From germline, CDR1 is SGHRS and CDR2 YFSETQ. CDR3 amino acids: CASSPGTMNTEAFF. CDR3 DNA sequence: TGCGCCAGCAGCCCCGGGACAATGAACACTGAAGCTTTCTTT. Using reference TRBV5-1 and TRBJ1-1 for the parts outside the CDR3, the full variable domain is KAGVTQTPRYLIKTRGQQVTLSCSPISGHRSVSWYQQTPGQGLQFLFEYFSETQRNKGNFPGRFSGRQFSNSRSEMNVSTLELGDSALYLCASSPGTMNTEAFFGQGTRLTVV.